This entry describes one T cell receptor beta chain. The antigen remains undetermined. The sample comes from a study of shared clonotypes between healthy human individuals. The data were produced by immunoSEQ multiplex PCR, yet TCRdb's version contains in-frame clones alone and is incomplete. The repertoire holds 2,500,000 or so clones, with roughly 90% as singletons. Study-wide findings and caveats: A handful of donors had around 5.2% of their naive CD4 clonotypes in common. Investigators expected sequencing depth to affect clonotype sharing among donors.

The V end was cut by 6 bases, the J end by 3 bases, with 18 bases between. This CDR3 has 16 amino acids. Germline V CDR1 and CDR2: MGHRA, YSYEKL. Donation came from healthy HIV-negative adults that had no recent acute infections or vaccinations. What was sequenced was naive CD4+ T cells from PBMCs. Regarding subset: CD45RA+ positively selected. The chain is built from TRBV4-1 and TRBJ1-3; D is ambiguous. This TCR was sampled from a young man in good health. Some clones in this sample may be carry-over from other donors' samples. The CDR3 protein is CASSPPLQRSGNTIYF. As DNA, the CDR3 is TGCGCCAGCAGTCCCCCACTCCAAAGGAGTGGAAACACCATATATTTT.